This T cell receptor (beta chain) originates from a study of identical twins. With 4 bases clipped from V and 2 bases from J, the junction kept 7 bases outside the gene matches. The length of the CDR3 is 15 residues. The germline CDR1 and CDR2 sequences are SGHRS and YFSETQ. Template switching, a step in the protocol, added a universal primer site, and cDNA carried unique molecular identifiers. TCRdb passed the 5' RACE reads through MiXCR, listing each CDR3 protein once. In the table there are 350,000 to 600,000 distinct CDR3 sequences, approximately 14% of which are singletons. This clonotype was seen more than once but under ten times. Its matching antigen is unknown. Broader study findings: Analyses of zero insertions could be partly confounded by invariant MAIT and iNKT cells. Beta clonotypes that were abundant in cord blood contained fewer insertions, a pattern absent from memory repertoires.

The same sample was also used in a study of yellow fever vaccine responses in identical twins.

This chain connects TRBV5-1 to TRBJ2-5, with 8 nucleotides matching TRBD2. Input material: CD4+ T cells sorted from blood. The receptor's source is a woman between 18 and 29 years old in good health. CDR3 loop: CASSPRGGIQETQYF. The CDR3 DNA reads TGCGCCAGCAGCCCCCGGGGGGGAATACAAGAGACCCAGTACTTC.